This entry lists 21 T cell receptor beta chains sequenced from one sample in a study of identical twins. MiXCR, run by TCRdb on the 5' RACE reads, gives a single entry per CDR3 protein. The table has some 500,000 distinct CDR3 sequences, 14% seen once. The same specimen was also included in a second study, on yellow fever vaccine responses in identical twins.

Sequencing was performed on CD4+ T cells sorted from blood. The receptor set was obtained from a woman aged 18-29 years in good health.

The V and J genes are TRBV20-1 and TRBJ2-5, with 8 bases matching TRBD1. The germline gives CDR1 DFQATT, CDR2 SNEGSKA (reference sequence). This CDR3 is 13 amino acids long. V shed 1 base and J 5 bases; nucleotides not matched to a gene: 3. CDR3: CSARVSGGETQYF. In nucleotides, the CDR3 is TGCAGTGCTAGAGTCTCAGGGGGCGAGACCCAGTACTTC.

This clonotype appeared a few times. The rearrangement joins TRBV12-3 or TRBV12-4 to TRBJ2-2; no clear D. There are 14 residues in the CDR3. Deletions cut 10 bases from V and 1 base from J, with 13 bases between. As DNA, the CDR3 is TGTGCCACCAAAAATTCACTGAACACCGGGGAGCTGTTTTTT. It codes for CATKNSLNTGELFF.

In its sample, this clonotype was seen once. This chain uses TRBV7-6 with TRBJ2-7, with 13 nucleotides matching TRBD2. Germline V lookup: CDR1 SGHVS, CDR2 FNYEAQ. This CDR3 spans 16 amino acids. Unmatched junction bases numbered 6, after V lost 3 bases and J lost 4 bases. DNA for the CDR3: TGTGCCAGCAGCTTGGGGGGGACTAGCGGGAAGTACGAGCAGTACTTC. This encodes CASSLGGTSGKYEQYF.

This clonotype was counted only a few times. The chain couples TRBV20-1 to TRBJ1-1; 7 bases fit TRBD1. The V and J ends lost 3 bases and 5 bases, in that order; junction bases with no gene match: 9. The CDR3 runs 14 residues. Germline lookup yields CDR1 DFQATT and CDR2 SNEGSKA (reference sequence). CDR3 region: CSASQTGVRTEAFF. The CDR3 DNA reads as TGCAGTGCTAGCCAAACAGGGGTGAGAACTGAAGCTTTCTTT.

In its sample, this clonotype was seen many times. This rearrangement joins TRBV12-3 or TRBV12-4 to TRBJ1-4; 9 nucleotides line up with TRBD1. This CDR3 spans 16 amino acids. The ends lost 5 bases at V and 6 bases at J; junction bases unmatched: 10. The CDR3 region is CASSGIPGQGDEKLFF. Here the CDR3 DNA reads TGTGCCAGCAGTGGGATACCGGGACAGGGAGATGAAAAACTGTTTTTT.

This clonotype has a count of ten or more. The chain is built from TRBV5-1 and TRBJ2-1, with a tentative D call TRBD1 (6 bases). V was trimmed by 7 bases and J by 7 bases, leaving 9 bases between them. The germline CDR1 and CDR2 sequences are SGHRS and YFSETQ. The length of the CDR3 is 11 residues. CDR3 in amino acids: CASGRGNEQFF. CDR3 nucleotide sequence: TGCGCCAGCGGTAGGGGGAATGAGCAGTTCTTC.

This clonotype was observed a few times. This chain links TRBV5-1 with TRBJ2-7, with D unresolved. The CDR3 runs 13 residues. Germline CDR1 SGHRS, CDR2 YFSETQ. V lost 1 base, J lost 0 bases, and 5 bases lay in between. CDR3 sequence: CASSLRPSYEQYF. Written as DNA, the CDR3 is TGCGCCAGCAGCTTGAGGCCCTCCTACGAGCAGTACTTC.

The chain has TRBV6-1 and TRBJ2-1; 7 bases match TRBD1. V lost 6 bases and J lost 4; bases outside the gene matches: 3. Germline V gives CDR1 MNHNS, CDR2 SASEGT. This CDR3 is built from 13 residues. In DNA, the CDR3 is TGTGCCAGCAGAAAGACAGGGTACAATGAGCAGTTCTTC. Its translation is CASRKTGYNEQFF.

The chain couples TRBV20-1 to TRBJ2-1, with 7 nucleotides matching TRBD2. This CDR3 is built from 14 residues. V lost 6 bases and J lost 10; bases outside the gene matches: 15. Germline-derived CDR1 and CDR2 are DFQATT and SNEGSKA (reference sequence). This CDR3 is CSAPPQLASKEQFF. The CDR3 DNA reads as TGCAGTGCCCCCCCGCAACTAGCGAGTAAGGAGCAGTTCTTC.

This clonotype turned up a few times. The chain recombines TRBV12-3 or TRBV12-4 with TRBJ1-2, with D unresolved. V dropped 3 bases and J dropped 1 base, with 9 bases sitting between them. The CDR3 covers 14 residues. This CDR3 is CASSFGRSNYGYTF. Here the CDR3 DNA reads TGTGCCAGCAGTTTCGGACGTAGTAACTATGGCTACACCTTC.

This clonotype was observed a few times. CDR3 bases: TGCGCCAGCAGCGAACGGACACCCTACGAGCAGTACTTC. This codes for CASSERTPYEQYF. The V and J genes are TRBV5-1 and TRBJ2-7, with D perhaps matching TRBD1 (5 bases). CDR1 and CDR2 from the germline V gene are SGHRS and YFSETQ. This CDR3 is 13 amino acids long. V gave up 4 bases and J gave up 2 bases, with 10 bases separating them. Supplemented by reference TRBV5-1 and TRBJ2-7, the full variable domain reads KAGVTQTPRYLIKTRGQQVTLSCSPISGHRSVSWYQQTPGQGLQFLFEYFSETQRNKGNFPGRFSGRQFSNSRSEMNVSTLELGDSALYLCASSERTPYEQYFGPGTRLTVT.

This clonotype was observed a handful of times. This chain links TRBV4-1 with TRBJ2-7; D may be TRBD2 (7 bases). The CDR3 has 16 amino acids. CDR1 is MGHRA, CDR2 YSYEKL, per germline. Trimming stripped 1 base from V and 0 bases from J, with 13 bases between. The CDR3 here is CASSQGGGRSSYEQYF. The CDR3 DNA follows: TGCGCCAGCAGCCAAGGGGGGGGCCGGAGCTCCTACGAGCAGTACTTC.

This clonotype occurred a few times. The rearrangement joins TRBV7-2 to TRBJ2-7; no firm D call. Germline V gene data show CDR1 as SGHTA and CDR2 as FQGNSA. Trimming stripped 7 bases from V and 3 bases from J, with 10 bases between. The CDR3 length is 12 residues. Here the CDR3 reads CASKTAGYEQYF. The CDR3 DNA reads TGTGCCAGCAAGACGGCAGGCTACGAGCAGTACTTC.

This clonotype was counted between two and nine times. The chain has TRBV28 and TRBJ2-2; 13 nucleotides agree with TRBD2. V shed 6 bases and J 5 bases; nucleotides not matched to a gene: 9. The CDR3 is made up of 17 amino acids. CDR1 and CDR2 from the germline V gene are MDHEN and SYDVKM. CDR3: CASRPPGLAGVTGELFF. CDR3 bases: TGTGCCAGCAGACCACCCGGACTAGCGGGGGTTACCGGGGAGCTGTTTTTT.

The rearrangement links TRBV12-3 or TRBV12-4 to TRBJ2-1; no definite D call. The CDR3 sequence is 15 residues long. Trimming stripped 6 bases from V and 3 bases from J, with 15 bases between. This CDR3 reads CASSPAVGFYNEQFF. Here the CDR3 DNA reads TGTGCCAGCAGCCCAGCAGTGGGATTCTACAATGAGCAGTTCTTC.

This clonotype was detected once. The chain joins TRBV18 to TRBJ2-5; D is ambiguous. V was clipped by 5 bases and J by 1 base, with 17 bases between them. This CDR3 comprises 16 residues. The V gene's germline CDR1 is KGHSH and CDR2 LQKENI. CDR3 DNA sequence: TGTGCCAGCTCATTCAAAGAGGCAGACCGCCAAGAGACCCAGTACTTC. It translates to CASSFKEADRQETQYF.

This clonotype showed up just a few times. The DNA for the CDR3 is TGTGCCAGCAGTGAAGACGCGGAGCAGTTCTTC. This translates into CASSEDAEQFF. J is TRBJ2-1 and V is TRBV2; D is undetermined. Trimming removed 1 base at V and 10 bases at J, with 5 bases between. Per germline, CDR1 SNHLY and CDR2 FYNNEI. The CDR3 is 11 amino acids. The full variable domain, its missing parts supplied by reference TRBV2 and TRBJ2-1, is EPEVTQTPSHQVTQMGQEVILRCVPISNHLYFYWYRQILGQKVEFLVSFYNNEISEKSEIFDDQFSVERPDGSNFTLKIRSTKLEDSAMYFCASSEDAEQFFGPGTRLTVL.

This clonotype appeared a few times. V is TRBV7-2 and J is TRBJ2-3; 8 bases match TRBD2. The V and J ends lost 5 bases and 4 bases, in that order; junction bases with no gene match: 8. There are 15 residues in the CDR3. CDR1 and CDR2 from the germline V gene are SGHTA and FQGNSA. The CDR3 region is CASSPKTGGADTQYF. The CDR3 nucleotides read TGTGCCAGCAGCCCTAAAACGGGGGGGGCAGATACGCAGTATTTT.

This clonotype showed up just a few times. J is TRBJ1-1 and V is TRBV7-2; unclear D gene. Between the trimmed V and J ends, which lost 2 bases and 2 bases, there was a span of 9 bases. In germline, CDR1 is SGHTA, CDR2 FQGNSA. This CDR3 has 14 amino acids. The CDR3 region is CASSLSPQNTEAFF. The CDR3, as DNA: TGTGCCAGCAGCTTATCCCCCCAAAACACTGAAGCTTTCTTT.

This clonotype came up a few times. The chain employs TRBV15 and TRBJ2-7, with D perhaps TRBD1 (6 bases). The CDR3 consists of 16 residues. Germline loops: CDR1 LNHNV, CDR2 YYDKDF (reference sequence). V was shortened by 0 bases and J by 6 bases, with 18 bases between the two germline ends. The CDR3 DNA reads TGTGCCACCAGCAGAGATCCTGCAGGGGCAAGCGGCGAGCAGTACTTC. As protein: CATSRDPAGASGEQYF. Variable domain in full (rest from reference TRBV15 and TRBJ2-7): DAMVIQNPRYQVTQFGKPVTLSCSQTLNHNVMYWYQQKSSQAPKLLFHYYDKDFNNEADTPDNFQSRRPNTSFCFLDIRSPGLGDTAMYLCATSRDPAGASGEQYFGPGTRLTVT.

The table lists this clonotype with a few counts. The chain carries TRBV3-1 and TRBJ2-5, with D possibly being TRBD1 or TRBD2 (5 bases each). V was cut by 6 bases and J by 4 bases, with 15 bases left in between. This CDR3 region has 14 residues. Per the germline V gene, CDR1 is LGHDT and CDR2 is YNNKEL (reference sequence). Here the CDR3 DNA reads TGTGCCAGCAGGAGGGGAGCGGCCCTAGAGACCCAGTACTTC. Its translation is CASRRGAALETQYF.